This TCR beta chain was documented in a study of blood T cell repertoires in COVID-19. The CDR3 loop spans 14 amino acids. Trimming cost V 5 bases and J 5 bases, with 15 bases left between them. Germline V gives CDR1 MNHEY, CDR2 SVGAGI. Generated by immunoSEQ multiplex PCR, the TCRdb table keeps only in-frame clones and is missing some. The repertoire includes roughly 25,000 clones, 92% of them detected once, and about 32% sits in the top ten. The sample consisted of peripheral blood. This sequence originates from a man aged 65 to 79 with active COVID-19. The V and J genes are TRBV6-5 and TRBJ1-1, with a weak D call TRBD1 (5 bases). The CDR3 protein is CASSLRAIRTEAFF. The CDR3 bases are TGTGCCAGCAGTCTCAGGGCGATACGGACTGAAGCTTTCTTT.